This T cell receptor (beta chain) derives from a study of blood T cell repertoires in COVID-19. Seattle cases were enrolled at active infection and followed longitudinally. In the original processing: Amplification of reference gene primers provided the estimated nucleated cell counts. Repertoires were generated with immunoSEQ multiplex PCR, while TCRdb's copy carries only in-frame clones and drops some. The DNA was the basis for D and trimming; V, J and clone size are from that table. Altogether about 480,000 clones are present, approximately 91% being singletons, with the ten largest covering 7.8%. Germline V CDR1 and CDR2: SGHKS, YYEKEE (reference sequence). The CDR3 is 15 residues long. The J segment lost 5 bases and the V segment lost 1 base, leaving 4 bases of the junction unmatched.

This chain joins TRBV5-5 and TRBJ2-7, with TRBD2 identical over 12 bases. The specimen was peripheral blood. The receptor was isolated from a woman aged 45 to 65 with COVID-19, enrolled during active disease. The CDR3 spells CASSLQLAGGHEQYF. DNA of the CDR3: TGTGCCAGCAGCTTGCAACTAGCGGGGGGCCACGAGCAGTACTTC.